Below, 23 T cell receptor beta chains from the same sample are listed, as sequenced in a study of blood T cell repertoires in COVID-19. The protocol was immunoSEQ multiplex PCR, while the TCRdb copy is restricted to in-frame clones and leaves out a portion. This table has 300,000 to 400,000 clones, 80% to 90% appearing once. The sample comprised PBMCs or T cells enriched from blood (not recorded which). Receptor source: a woman aged 40 to 50 with acute COVID-19.

The V call is TRBV15, the J call TRBJ2-2; the D is unclear. The CDR3 has 15 residues. CDR1 LNHNV and CDR2 YYDKDF come from the germline V gene (reference sequence). V was shortened by 0 bases and J by 0 bases, with 5 bases between the two germline ends. The CDR3 bases are TGTGCCACCAGCAGAGATGTCGCGAACACCGGGGAGCTGTTTTTT. The encoded protein is CATSRDVANTGELFF.

The chain employs TRBV7-9 and TRBJ2-7; the D is unclear. Germline loops: CDR1 SEHNR, CDR2 FQNEAQ (reference sequence). V lost 6 bases, J lost 4 bases, and 7 bases lay in between. The CDR3 covers 11 residues. CDR3 coding DNA: TGTGCCAGCAGTCCCGCGTACGAGCAGTACTTC. This translates into CASSPAYEQYF.

This CDR3 is CASSLRSGYTF. The CDR3 coding sequence is TGTGCCAGCAGCCTTAGGAGTGGCTACACCTTC. V gene TRBV7-9 combines with J gene TRBJ1-2; unclear D gene. The V end lost 5 bases, the J end lost 7 bases, and 8 bases lay between the germline ends. Germline CDR1 is SEHNR and CDR2 is FQNEAQ (reference sequence). The CDR3 consists of 11 residues.

The chain has TRBV18 and TRBJ2-1; weak D call: TRBD1 (5 bases). The length of the CDR3 is 16 residues. V was pared by 0 bases and J by 8 bases, with 17 bases between. Germline V gene sequence: CDR1 KGHSH, CDR2 LQKENI. The CDR3 region has the DNA TGTGCCAGCTCACCACCGAACATCAGGGTAACGTATGAGCAGTTCTTC. This translates into CASSPPNIRVTYEQFF.

For this clone: A read error may produce the germline difference seen at one junction end. Other DNA variants within this sample encode the same CDR3. The chain recombines TRBV29-1 with TRBJ2-3, with 10 bases identical to TRBD2. This CDR3 is built from 13 residues. In germline, CDR1 is SQVTM, CDR2 ANQGSEA. The CDR3 DNA reads TGCAGCGTAGCGGGAGGGCAAACAGATACACAGTATTTT. Translation gives CSVAGGQTDTQYF.

The rearrangement uses TRBV28 and TRBJ1-1, with 8 bases matching TRBD1. CDR3 size: 12 residues. J was trimmed by 8 bases and V by 6 bases; bases with no gene match: 5. Germline CDR1 reads MDHEN; CDR2 reads SYDVKM. The DNA of the CDR3 is TGTGCCAGCAGCCCCGGACAGGGCGAAGCTTTCTTT. Amino acids: CASSPGQGEAFF.

V usage is TRBV5-3 and J usage is TRBJ2-5, with TRBD2 matching over 11 bases. TRBV5-3 qualifies as an ORF whose function is uncertain. Unmatched junction bases numbered 7, after V lost 1 base and J lost 5 bases. This CDR3 region has 16 residues. The CDR3 DNA follows: TGTGCCAGAAGCTTGAATAGCGGGAGGGCGTTCGAGACCCAGTACTTC. Its protein product is CARSLNSGRAFETQYF.

V gene TRBV28 combines with J gene TRBJ2-7; 13 nucleotides agree with TRBD2. Germline V gives CDR1 MDHEN, CDR2 SYDVKM. Germline trimming cut 4 bases from V and 1 base from J; bases unmatched to any gene: 7. CDR3 length: 17 amino acids. The CDR3 nucleotides read TGTGCCAGCAGTTCCATCCGACTAGCGGGAGGATCCTACGAGCAGTACTTC. The encoded protein is CASSSIRLAGGSYEQYF.

This clone was counted between two and nine times. This chain joins TRBV4-2 and TRBJ2-5; 12 bases fit TRBD2. The CDR3 runs 14 residues. Germline trimming cut 4 bases from V and 4 bases from J; bases unmatched to any gene: 1. Germline CDR1 is LGHNA and CDR2 is YNFKEQ. CDR3 protein: CASSLTSGGETQYF. The CDR3, as DNA: TGTGCCAGCAGCCTGACTAGCGGGGGAGAGACCCAGTACTTC.

Here the CDR3 DNA reads TGCAGCGCCTCGGGACAGTACGGCACTGAAGCTTTCTTT. This codes for CSASGQYGTEAFF. The genes are TRBV29-1 and TRBJ1-1, with 7 bases lining up with TRBD1. This CDR3 is 13 amino acids long. Trimming removed 7 bases from V and 4 bases from J; junction bases left unmatched: 9. Looked up from germline, CDR1 is SQVTM and CDR2 is ANQGSEA.

The V gene is TRBV3-1 (or the pseudogene TRBV3-2), the J gene TRBJ2-5; 12 bases match TRBD1. The V and J ends lost 4 bases and 5 bases, in that order; junction bases with no gene match: 11. Germline V gene data show CDR1 as LGHDT and CDR2 as YNNKEL (reference sequence). The CDR3 runs 17 residues. This CDR3 is CASSPYGTGGEGETQYF. For the CDR3, the DNA is TGTGCCAGCAGCCCGTATGGGACAGGGGGCGAAGGGGAGACCCAGTACTTC.

The chain is built from TRBV12-1 and TRBJ2-7; TRBD1, as called in the table, went unchecked against the DNA. TRBV12-1 counts as a pseudogene. The CDR3 has 16 residues. For the CDR3, the DNA is TGTGCCAGCAGCCCGCCCCAGTCAGGGGTGGTCTACGAGCAGTACTTC. This sequence encodes CASSPPQSGVVYEQYF.

This clone has only a few counts. V gene TRBV11-2 combines with J gene TRBJ1-2; 11 positions match TRBD1. The trim removed 7 bases at V and 5 bases at J, leaving 9 bases unmatched. The V gene's germline CDR1 is SGHAT and CDR2 FQNNGV. This CDR3 is built from 15 residues. Here the CDR3 DNA reads TGTGCCAGCACCCCGGGGACAGGGGGTTCTTATGGCTACACCTTC. It translates to CASTPGTGGSYGYTF.

The chain uses TRBV7-2 and TRBJ1-1; no firm D call. CDR3 size: 14 residues. In germline, CDR1 is SGHTA, CDR2 FQGNSA. Trimming removed 0 bases at V and 4 bases at J, with 9 bases between. The CDR3 spells CASSLAQRSTEAFF. The CDR3 DNA reads as TGTGCCAGCAGCTTAGCGCAAAGGAGCACTGAAGCTTTCTTT.

The chain is built from TRBV27 and TRBJ1-5; 9 positions agree with TRBD1. The length of the CDR3 is 13 residues. J lost 5 bases, V lost 8 bases, and 4 bases had no gene match. From germline, CDR1 is MNHEY and CDR2 SMNVEV (reference sequence). DNA of the CDR3: TGTGCCAGCGGACAGGGGATGGATCAGCCCCAGCATTTT. Its protein is CASGQGMDQPQHF.

CDR3 sequence reads: CASSSHGAGEYNEQFF. CDR3 nucleotides: TGTGCCAGCAGCTCCCATGGGGCGGGAGAGTACAATGAGCAGTTCTTC. The genes are TRBV7-9 and TRBJ2-1, with 7 positions matching TRBD2. Germline loops: CDR1 SEHNR, CDR2 FQNEAQ (reference sequence). The J segment lost 4 bases and the V segment lost 4 bases, leaving 10 bases of the junction unmatched. The CDR3 has 16 residues.

This chain joins TRBV18 and TRBJ2-5, with 9 bases aligning to TRBD1. Germline CDR1 is KGHSH and CDR2 is LQKENI. The CDR3 sequence is 16 residues long. Trimming took 3 bases from V and 2 from J; bases not matched to a gene: 7. The chain's CDR3 is CASSPTGTGTQETQYF. CDR3 bases: TGTGCCAGCTCACCGACCGGGACAGGGACTCAAGAGACCCAGTACTTC.

This chain joins TRBV4-3 and TRBJ1-2; D possibly corresponds to TRBD1 (5 bases). This CDR3 is built from 16 residues. The V end lost 0 bases, the J end lost 1 base, and 12 bases lay between the germline ends. The V gene's germline CDR1 is LGHNA and CDR2 YSLEER. In DNA form, the CDR3 reads TGCGCCAGCAGCCAAGATGCGGCAGGGTTTAACTATGGCTACACCTTC. Residues: CASSQDAAGFNYGYTF.

In this sample, this clone turned up once. This CDR3 is CASRADTGFRTGELFF. CDR3 sequence (DNA): TGTGCCAGCAGGGCAGATACAGGATTTAGAACCGGGGAGCTGTTTTTT. This chain uses TRBV9 with TRBJ2-2; D may be TRBD1 (5 bases). Germline lookup yields CDR1 SGDLS and CDR2 YYNGEE. V gave up 5 bases and J gave up 5 bases, with 19 bases separating them. The CDR3 runs to 16 residues.

The chain carries TRBV7-9 and TRBJ1-6; 7 positions match TRBD1. The V and J ends lost 5 bases and 7 bases, in that order; junction bases with no gene match: 5. Germline loops: CDR1 SEHNR, CDR2 FQNEAQ (reference sequence). CDR3 size: 14 residues. Here the CDR3 reads CASSPGGRNSPLHF. The CDR3 nucleotides are TGTGCCAGCAGCCCAGGGGGGAGGAATTCACCCCTCCACTTT.

The sample holds one count of this clone. The rearrangement links TRBV5-1 to TRBJ2-3, with D maybe TRBD2 (5 bases). Per germline, CDR1 SGHRS and CDR2 YFSETQ. The CDR3 runs to 15 residues. Trimming left V 0 bases short and J 4 bases short, with 12 bases between. CDR3 amino acids: CASSLDGDFADTQYF. CDR3 sequence (DNA): TGCGCCAGCAGCTTGGACGGGGATTTCGCAGATACGCAGTATTTT.

This clone was counted once. The V gene is TRBV27, the J gene TRBJ1-4; 9 nucleotides match TRBD1. CDR1 is MNHEY and CDR2 is SMNVEV in the germline V gene (reference sequence). The trim removed 0 bases at V and 6 bases at J, leaving 2 bases unmatched. The CDR3 extends over 15 amino acids. The CDR3 here is CASSLSQGAYEKLFF. CDR3 DNA: TGTGCCAGCAGTTTATCACAGGGGGCCTATGAAAAACTGTTTTTT.

The gene calls are TRBV6-2 or TRBV6-3 and TRBJ1-3; D not resolved. The CDR3 runs 19 residues. V was pared by 0 bases and J by 0 bases, with 18 bases between. CDR1 is MNHEY, CDR2 SVGEGT, per germline. The DNA of the CDR3 is TGTGCCAGCAGTTACTCGAATCTGGAGTGGCCCTCCTCTGGAAACACCATATATTTT. Its translation is CASSYSNLEWPSSGNTIYF.